This T cell receptor beta chain was found in a study of cytomegalovirus exposure and HLA in healthy donors (dated by TCRdb to the late 2010s). Looking at the study overall: An earlier analysis of some 600 of the donors reported over 250 Gb of sequence data and around 100 million unique TCR beta sequences obtained from around 180 million T cells. The study aimed to test whether cataloging public T cell receptors could reveal signatures of past pathogen exposure. An earlier analysis of approximately 630 of the donors applied high-throughput TCR beta sequencing to assess whether each TCR beta V gene segment acted as functional or pseudogenic. High-throughput TCR immunosequencing, statistical association of individual TCRs with disease status, and machine learning were combined to predict cytomegalovirus infection status. About 280 gigabases of sequencing data and about 92 million unique TCR sequences made up an early release that covered 640 HLA-typed donors. Typing coverage differed by locus: A, B, C, DRB1 and DQB1 were typed in roughly 629-630 donors, DQA1 in roughly 510, DPA1 in 600 to 610, and DPB1 in 400 to 480. The later analysis used no new phenotypic data to find candidate immune exposures, relying instead on TCR beta sequences and their occurrence across donors. Using immunosequencing, the study profiled T cell repertoires from 640 or so subjects and related those repertoires to cytomegalovirus serostatus. Of the 300 to 500 genotyped donors, 75% to 85% were placed in the genetic ancestry cluster associated with self-reported Caucasian donors. A separate validation cohort of roughly 110 different subjects was used in addition to the roughly 720-subject first cohort. A later analysis re-examined previously published TCR beta repertoires from 600 to 700 donors and added high-resolution HLA genotyping to investigate patterns of TCR occurrence. Class I and class II HLA loci were covered by the typing at four-digit resolution. Alongside the repertoire data, information on donor age, sex, ethnicity and CMV serostatus was compiled. Every discovery cohort repertoire had been produced on one sequencing platform. A later genetic analysis took genome-wide SNP genotypes for 398 of the 666 donors and used that subset as a discovery cohort. A few DR-DQ haplotypes were treated as single units for association and clustering because of strong linkage in the cohort. On average, roughly 240,000 unique TCR beta nucleotide sequences were sequenced per donor among 398 genotyped donors of the cohort, with 15% to 20% of those sequences being non-productive.

The germline V gene sets CDR1 to SNHLY and CDR2 to FYNNEI. Clipping removes 6 bases from V and 1 base from J, with 5 as the unmatched junction base count. From the cysteine up to the phenylalanine, the CDR3 has a length of 15 residues. The CDR3 DNA has 45 bases and is translated from base 1. As concerns this clone: Its antigen is unknown. Base qualities were left out, and no much larger clone turns up one base away.

Beyond this particular receptor, the publication reports: When HLA alleles, especially DR and DQ, strongly co-occurred, attributing TCR associations to individual alleles was difficult. CMV serostatus was the only immune exposure information available for the cohort. According to the authors, the approach could potentially be generalized to other disease states and immunological phenotypes. This cohort had only TCR beta chains sequenced, and the lack of alpha or paired-chain data limited which features could be detected. In vitro tests confirmed that a few of the cytomegalovirus-associated TCR beta chains recognize cytomegalovirus antigens. According to a later analysis, TCR association rates differed among HLA loci, with DRB1 alleles showing the most associated TCRs and HLA-C alleles showing the fewest. In a later analysis, several top co-occurrence clusters were reported to appear linked to parvovirus B19, influenza, CMV and Epstein-Barr virus. In a later analysis, most CMV-associated TCR beta chains were found to appear HLA-restricted, with HLA associations seemingly driven largely by CMV exposure. The study listed 164 TCR beta chains as associated with cytomegalovirus. A further reported finding was that TCR beta sequences accurately predicted the HLA-A and HLA-B alleles for most subjects in the first cohort. An association between a missense DCLRE1C variant and V-gene and J-gene trimming of TCR beta chains was found in a later genetic analysis and replicated in an independent cohort. The classifier was reported to diagnose cytomegalovirus status with high specificity and sensitivity in both the original cohort and the validation cohort. An earlier analysis of around 540 of the donors showed that most TCR beta V segments appeared in productive rearrangements either about 90% or about 30% of the time, which broadly matched IMGT annotations. Because HLA typing was unavailable for some donors at each locus, only the typed subset was used in association tests. Most TCR sequences were observed very rarely across donors, whereas some public TCRs were present in many individuals. Correlated functional status among segregating V segments might reflect linkage disequilibrium, but an unknown experimental factor could not be ruled out. Because counts were too low, roughly 16 rarely observed V segments, including chromosome 9 orphons, were excluded from the earlier analysis of 587 of the donors. In a later analysis, HLA-associated TCR beta chains showed more clonal expansion and lower generation probabilities than non-associated chains that were equally common. Specific HLA alleles were associated with 15,000 to 20,000 TCR beta sequences at a false discovery rate of 0.05 in a later analysis. Some IMGT-functional V segments, including TRBV6-2 and TRBV6-3, could not be distinguished by the 87-base-pair reads and were therefore excluded. A group of highly shared sequence variants was considered likely to be a technical artifact of the sequencing pipeline. In a later genetic analysis, fewer N-insertions in productive TCRs were reported among donors in an Asian-associated ancestry cluster than the approximately 710-donor mean. Roughly uniform sequencing depth across donors was assumed in presence/absence analyses, although this assumption may not hold.

The cohort was made up of roughly 670 healthy bone marrow donors. At the time of sampling, every cohort member was nominally healthy, though immune exposures that went unrecorded were likely present. The donor tested CMV seronegative, placing the donor among the 300 to 400 seronegative members of the cohort. A peripheral blood sample was provided by each donor, and peripheral blood mononuclear cells were used for TCR beta sequencing. Genomic DNA extraction from the blood cell samples was performed with the Qiagen DNeasy Blood Extraction Kit. Library prep was done by the immunoSEQ multiplex PCR assay. The multiplex PCR relied on a mix of 60 forward primers for TCR Vbeta segments and 13 reverse primers for TCR Jbeta segments. A multiplex PCR assay on genomic DNA amplified the CDR3 region of rearranged TCR beta genes. Amplified TCR beta libraries were sequenced as 87-base-pair reads on the Illumina HiSeq System. Regarding the original processing steps: In a later analysis, some 80 million unique TCR beta chains were counted across the roughly 700 repertoires, and some 10 million of these chains were shared by at least two donors. A nearest-neighbor algorithm error-corrected the raw reads and collapsed the reads into unique sequences, merging closely related sequences to remove PCR and sequencing errors. Alignment of CDR3 sequences to IMGT reference sequences was used to assign V, D and J gene segments. For a sequence to be retained, at least a six-nucleotide match to both a V gene segment and a J gene segment was required. Rearrangements were called productive when the CDR3 lacked stop codons and stayed in frame with V and J; all others were non-productive. Following IMGT convention, CDR3 was defined as the stretch from the second conserved V-encoded cysteine to the conserved J-encoded phenylalanine. The earlier analysis of approximately 590 of the donors excluded any sequence lacking an unambiguous match to a single V gene segment. An earlier analysis of 500 to 600 of the donors classified V segments as functional when productive rearrangements were above 56.7% and as segregating when the standard deviation between donors was above 5%. A statistical classification framework was developed to diagnose cytomegalovirus status using the catalog of TCR beta chain sequences. In a later analysis, TCR nucleotide sequences were compared against IMGT/GENE-DB human TR gene sequences so that V and J genes could be assigned. The TCRdist pipeline was used in a later analysis to assign CDR3 sequences and most-parsimonious VDJ recombination scenarios. A later analysis defined each TCR beta chain by its CDR3 amino acid sequence plus V-gene family, and excluded reads lacking a unique V-gene family. A later analysis removed over 500 highly shared, low-generation-probability nucleotide sequences to deal with suspected cross-contamination and a sequencing artifact. For each public chain, a later analysis derived a clonal expansion index from normalized ranks of inferred template counts within each repertoire. A later analysis computed generation probabilities with a VDJ recombination model fitted to out-of-frame rearrangements, and checked the results against IGoR. In a later analysis, TCR-TCR, TCR-HLA and TCR-CMV co-occurrence was scored with hypergeometric tests, and a repertoire-size bias correction was applied to TCR pairs. False discovery rates were estimated in a later analysis by permuting HLA or CMV assignments 20 times. In a later analysis, co-occurring TCRs were grouped using DBSCAN, and TCRdist sequence similarity was added for clustering within HLA-allele-positive subsets. Repertoires with fewer than 30,000 or more than 120,000 public chains, plus five repertoires with anomalous nucleotide sharing, were excluded from co-occurrence clustering. The clones in this table, taken by TCRdb from immuneACCESS, are in-frame only. Not every clone is retained; where verified, under half of the shortfall comes from an unresolved V gene, and the cause of the rest is unknown. The DNA gave D and trimming, while V, J and clone size come from that table. This sample is represented by about 190,000 clones; 84% of them were singletons. The ten largest clones take up about 0.25% of the sample.

Sequenced sample: PBMCs. The chain employs TRBV2 and TRBJ2-2; 7 of the junction bases match TRBD1. The TCR comes from a boy between 10 and 17 years old in good health and CMV-seronegative. The CDR3 protein sequence reads: CASRSGTVNTGELFF. The nucleotides are TGTGCCAGCAGGTCCGGGACAGTGAACACCGGGGAGCTGTTTTTT.